This T cell receptor beta chain was identified during a study of cytomegalovirus exposure and HLA in healthy donors. Study outcomes and limitations: Most TCR sequences proved rare, with some public TCRs found in many donors. Productive status was seen about 87% or about 30% of the time for most TCR beta V segments in an earlier analysis. Reportedly, fewer N-insertions than the 666-donor mean appeared in an Asian-associated ancestry cluster in a later analysis. In a later analysis, CMV-associated beta chains were mostly HLA-associated, it appeared.

In the PCR, 60 Vbeta and 13 Jbeta primers were used. Sequencing was performed with immunoSEQ multiplex PCR; in TCRdb, only in-frame clones are kept and a portion is missing. The repertoire holds roughly 180,000 clones, with 75% to 85% as singletons. Per germline, CDR1 SGHTA and CDR2 FQGNSA. Trimming stripped 6 bases from V and 1 base from J, with 12 bases between. There are 14 residues in the CDR3. This clone was recorded a few times. Its cognate antigen is unknown. This TCR derives from a woman under 30 in good health and CMV-seropositive. The chain couples TRBV7-2 to TRBJ1-2, with D hard to call. Sequenced input: PBMCs. The CDR3 DNA follows: TGTGCCAGCAGAACGGGAGGTAGTAACTATGGCTACACCTTC. This gives the protein CASRTGGSNYGYTF.